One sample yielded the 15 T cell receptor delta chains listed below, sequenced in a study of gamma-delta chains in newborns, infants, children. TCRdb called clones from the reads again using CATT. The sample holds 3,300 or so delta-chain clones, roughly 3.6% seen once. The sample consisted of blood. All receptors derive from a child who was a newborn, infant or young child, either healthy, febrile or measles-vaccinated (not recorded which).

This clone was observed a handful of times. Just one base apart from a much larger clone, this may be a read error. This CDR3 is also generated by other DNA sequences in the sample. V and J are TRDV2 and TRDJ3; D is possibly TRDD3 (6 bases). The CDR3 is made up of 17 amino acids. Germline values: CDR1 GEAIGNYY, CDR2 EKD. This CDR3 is CACDTVGDAWDTRQMFF. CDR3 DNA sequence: TGCGCCTGTGACACCGTCGGGGATGCCTGGGACACCCGACAGATGTTTTTC.

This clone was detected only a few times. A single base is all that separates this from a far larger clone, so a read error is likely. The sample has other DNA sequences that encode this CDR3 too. The CDR3 coding sequence is TGTGCCTGTGACACCGTCGGATACTGGGGGATACGCGATAAACTCATCTTT. The encoded protein is CACDTVGYWGIRDKLIF. The chain uses TRDV2 and TRDJ1; 13 bases map to TRDD3. The CDR3 length is 17 residues. CDR1 GEAIGNYY and CDR2 EKD come from the germline V gene. Germline trimming cut 0 bases from V and 4 bases from J; bases unmatched to any gene: 7.

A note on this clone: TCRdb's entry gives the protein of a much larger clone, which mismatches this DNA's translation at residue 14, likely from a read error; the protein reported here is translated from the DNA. The CDR3 reads CACDTVLGDMSWDARQMFF. CDR3 nucleotide sequence: TGTGCCTGTGACACCGTACTGGGGGATATGTCCTGGGACGCCCGACAGATGTTTTTC. The chain links TRDV2 to TRDJ3; 11 bases match TRDD3. Germline assignment: CDR1 GEAIGNYY and CDR2 EKD. The CDR3 extends over 19 amino acids.

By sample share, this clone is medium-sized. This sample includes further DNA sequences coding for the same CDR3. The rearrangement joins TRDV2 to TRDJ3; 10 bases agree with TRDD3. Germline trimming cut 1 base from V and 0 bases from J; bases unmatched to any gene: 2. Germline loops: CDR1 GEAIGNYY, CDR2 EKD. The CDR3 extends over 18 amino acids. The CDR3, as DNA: TGTGCCTGTGACACGCTGGGGGATAGCTCCTGGGACACCCGACAGATGTTTTTC. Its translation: CACDTLGDSSWDTRQMFF.

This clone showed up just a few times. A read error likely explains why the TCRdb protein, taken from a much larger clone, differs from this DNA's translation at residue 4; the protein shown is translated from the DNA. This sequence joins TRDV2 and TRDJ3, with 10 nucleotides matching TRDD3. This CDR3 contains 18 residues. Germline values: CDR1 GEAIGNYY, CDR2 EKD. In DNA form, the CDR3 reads TGTGCCTGTGGCACCTGGGGGATAGGGGCCTGGGACACCCGACAGATGTTTTTC. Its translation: CACGTWGIGAWDTRQMFF.

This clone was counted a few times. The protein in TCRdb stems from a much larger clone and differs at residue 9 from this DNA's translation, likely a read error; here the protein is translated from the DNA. In DNA form, the CDR3 reads TGTGCCTGTGACACCGTACTGGGGGCCCACTCCTGGGACACCCGACAGATGTTTTTC. This codes for CACDTVLGAHSWDTRQMFF. V is TRDV2 and J is TRDJ3; 8 bases agree with TRDD3. This CDR3 is 19 amino acids long. The V gene end was trimmed by 0 bases and the J gene end by 0 bases; junction bases not matched to a gene: 6. Germline V gene sequence: CDR1 GEAIGNYY, CDR2 EKD.

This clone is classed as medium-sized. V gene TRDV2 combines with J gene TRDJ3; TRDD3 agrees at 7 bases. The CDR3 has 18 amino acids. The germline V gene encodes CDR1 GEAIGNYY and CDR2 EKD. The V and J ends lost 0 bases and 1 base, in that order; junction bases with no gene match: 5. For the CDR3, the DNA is TGTGCCTGTGACACCGGCTGGGGGGAATCCTGGGACACCCGACAGATGTTTTTC. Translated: CACDTGWGESWDTRQMFF.

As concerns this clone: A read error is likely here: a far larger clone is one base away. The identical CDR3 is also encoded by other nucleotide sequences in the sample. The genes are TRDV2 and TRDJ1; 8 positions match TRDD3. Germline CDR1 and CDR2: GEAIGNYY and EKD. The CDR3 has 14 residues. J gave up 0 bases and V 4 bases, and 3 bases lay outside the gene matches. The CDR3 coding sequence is TGTGCCTGTGATCGACTGGGGGACACCGATAAACTCATCTTT. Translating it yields CACDRLGDTDKLIF.

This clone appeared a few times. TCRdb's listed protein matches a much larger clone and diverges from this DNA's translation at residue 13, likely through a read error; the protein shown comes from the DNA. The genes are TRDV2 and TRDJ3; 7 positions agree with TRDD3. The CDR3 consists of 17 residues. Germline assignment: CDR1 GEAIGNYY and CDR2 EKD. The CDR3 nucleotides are TGTGCCTGTGACACCTGGGGGAGCTCCTGGGACACCGGACAGATGTTTTTC. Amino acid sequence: CACDTWGSSWDTGQMFF.

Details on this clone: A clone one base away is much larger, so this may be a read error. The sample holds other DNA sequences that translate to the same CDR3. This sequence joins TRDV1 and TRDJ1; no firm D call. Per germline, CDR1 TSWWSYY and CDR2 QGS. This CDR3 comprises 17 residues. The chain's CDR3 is CALGEMKLLFNTDKLIF. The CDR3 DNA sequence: TGTGCTCTTGGGGAAATGAAGTTACTGTTTAACACCGATAAACTCATATTT.

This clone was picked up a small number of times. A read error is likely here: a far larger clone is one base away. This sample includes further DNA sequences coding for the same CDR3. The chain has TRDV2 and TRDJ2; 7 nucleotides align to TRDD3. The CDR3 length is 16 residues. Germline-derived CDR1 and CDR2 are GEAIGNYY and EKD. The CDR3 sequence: CACDTVGGGLTAQLFF. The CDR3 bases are TGTGCTTGTGACACGGTTGGGGGAGGTTTGACAGCACAACTCTTCTTT.

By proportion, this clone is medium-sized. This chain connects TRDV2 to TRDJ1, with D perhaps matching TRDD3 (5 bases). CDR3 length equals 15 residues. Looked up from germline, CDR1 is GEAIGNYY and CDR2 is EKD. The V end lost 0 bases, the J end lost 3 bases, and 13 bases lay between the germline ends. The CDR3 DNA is TGTGCCTGTGACACCTGGGGTCCGAGCCCCGATAAACTCATCTTT. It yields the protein CACDTWGPSPDKLIF.

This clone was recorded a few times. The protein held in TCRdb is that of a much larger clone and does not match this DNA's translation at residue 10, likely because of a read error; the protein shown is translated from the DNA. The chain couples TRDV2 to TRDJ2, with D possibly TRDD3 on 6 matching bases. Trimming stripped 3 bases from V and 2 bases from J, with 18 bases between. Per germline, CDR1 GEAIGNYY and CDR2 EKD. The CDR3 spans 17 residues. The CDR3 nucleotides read TGTGCCTGTGACGCGATAGGGTGGGGGGTCTTGACAGCACAACTCTTCTTT. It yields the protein CACDAIGWGVLTAQLFF.

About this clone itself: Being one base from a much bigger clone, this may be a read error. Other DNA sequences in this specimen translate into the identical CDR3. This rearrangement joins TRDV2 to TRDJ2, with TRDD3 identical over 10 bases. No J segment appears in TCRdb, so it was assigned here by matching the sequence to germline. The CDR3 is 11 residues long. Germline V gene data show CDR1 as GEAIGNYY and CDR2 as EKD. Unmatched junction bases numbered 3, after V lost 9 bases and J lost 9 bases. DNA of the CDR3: TGTGCCGGGGGATACGTATCACAACTCTTCTTT. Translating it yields CAGGYVSQLFF.

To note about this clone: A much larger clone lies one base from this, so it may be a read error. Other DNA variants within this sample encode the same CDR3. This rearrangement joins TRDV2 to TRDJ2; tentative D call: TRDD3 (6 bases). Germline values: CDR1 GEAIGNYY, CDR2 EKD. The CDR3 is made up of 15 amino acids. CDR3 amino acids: CACDSLGALTAQLFF. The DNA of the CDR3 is TGTGCCTGTGACAGTTTGGGGGCCTTGACGGCACAACTCTTCTTT.